A selection of T cell receptor beta chains follows, all from one sample in a study of cytomegalovirus exposure and HLA in healthy donors. Method: immunoSEQ multiplex PCR; TCRdb's copy keeps in-frame clones and lacks some. The repertoire holds around 150,000 clones, with roughly 80% as singletons. Input material: PBMCs. Receptor source: a woman in her twenties or thirties in good health and CMV-seropositive. The CDR3 runs from the conserved cysteine through the conserved F or W. The order of the fields is V gene, D gene, J gene, clone size, CDR3 protein, CDR3 DNA. D genes are given only for firm matches. Not all rows give a size; the values are once, few, many and, for expanded clones, a class.

TRBV4-3,-,TRBJ2-5,-,CASSQDRRAETQYF,TGCGCCAGCAGCCAAGATCGCAGGGCGGAGACCCAGTACTTC
TRBV6-5,-,TRBJ2-7,-,CASSYSRNEQYF,TGTGCCAGCAGTTACTCGAGAAACGAGCAGTACTTC
TRBV19,TRBD2,TRBJ2-7,-,CASRKSSGGARSYEQYF,TGTGCCAGTAGGAAGTCTAGCGGGGGGGCTAGGTCCTACGAGCAGTACTTC
TRBV7-9,TRBD1,TRBJ1-2,once,CASSLHLGGSYGYTF,TGTGCCAGCAGCTTACATCTAGGGGGCTCTTATGGCTACACCTTC
TRBV7-3,TRBD1,TRBJ2-1,-,CASSLNPTGGYNEQFF,TGTGCCAGCAGCTTAAATCCGACAGGGGGCTACAATGAGCAGTTCTTC
TRBV19,TRBD2,TRBJ2-2,-,CASSTFSGGASTGELFF,TGTGCCAGTAGTACTTTTAGCGGGGGGGCTAGCACCGGGGAGCTGTTTTTT
TRBV5-1,-,TRBJ1-2,-,CASSPSSVSNGYTF,TGCGCCAGCAGCCCGAGCTCTGTATCGAATGGCTACACCTTC
TRBV19,-,TRBJ1-2,-,CASSIRTNYGYTF,TGTGCCAGTAGTATAAGGACAAACTATGGCTACACCTTC
TRBV20-1,-,TRBJ2-4,-,CSAGHIGIQYF,TGCAGTGCTGGCCACATTGGCATTCAGTACTTC
TRBV4-1,-,TRBJ1-6,few,CASSQGGRGSYNSPLHF,TGCGCCAGCAGCCAAGGGGGCAGGGGCTCCTATAATTCACCCCTCCACTTT
TRBV13,-,TRBJ1-1,-,CASSLWGGRNTEAFF,TGTGCCAGCAGCTTATGGGGGGGGAGAAACACTGAAGCTTTCTTT
TRBV7-2,TRBD1,TRBJ1-1,-,CASSFPTGSMNTEAFF,TGTGCCAGCAGCTTTCCGACAGGGAGCATGAACACTGAAGCTTTCTTT
TRBV5-1,TRBD1,TRBJ2-1,-,CASSSRQGVNNEQFF,TGCGCCAGCAGCTCCCGACAGGGGGTGAACAATGAGCAGTTCTTC
TRBV5-1,-,TRBJ2-7,-,CASSLVWAPGLKGYEQYF,TGCGCCAGCAGCTTGGTTTGGGCCCCGGGACTTAAGGGCTACGAGCAGTACTTC
TRBV6-1,TRBD1,TRBJ1-2,-,CASRLGQGARGYTF,TGTGCCAGCAGGCTGGGACAGGGGGCGCGGGGCTACACCTTC
TRBV2,-,TRBJ2-3,-,CASRSADWDTQYF,TGTGCCAGCAGGTCCGCGGACTGGGATACGCAGTATTTT
TRBV5-6,-,TRBJ2-1,once,CASSLGTYNEQFF,TGTGCCAGCAGCTTGGGCACATACAATGAGCAGTTCTTC
TRBV9,TRBD2,TRBJ2-3,-,CASSAGWSGGADTQYF,TGTGCCAGCAGCGCCGGCTGGAGCGGGGGGGCAGATACGCAGTATTTT
TRBV28,TRBD1,TRBJ2-1,once,CASRPHRGDNEQFF,TGTGCCAGCAGACCACACAGGGGCGACAATGAGCAGTTCTTC
TRBV7-9,-,TRBJ2-1,-,CASSAGQHYNEQFF,TGTGCCAGCAGCGCGGGACAGCACTACAATGAGCAGTTCTTC
TRBV7-2,TRBD2,TRBJ2-4,-,CASSLGRGAFRNIQYF,TGTGCCAGCAGCTTAGGGCGGGGGGCTTTTAGGAACATTCAGTACTTC
TRBV13,-,TRBJ2-1,-,CASRERPTGEQFF,TGTGCCAGCAGGGAGAGACCCACTGGTGAGCAGTTCTTC
TRBV30,-,TRBJ2-4,-,CAWSPRLEVQYF,TGTGCCTGGAGTCCACGGCTCGAGGTTCAGTACTTC